Listed here are 16 T cell receptor beta chains from one sample, sequenced in a study of cytomegalovirus exposure and HLA in healthy donors. Amplification used 60 Vbeta primers and 13 Jbeta primers. Measured with immunoSEQ multiplex PCR; TCRdb has only the in-frame clones, and not every one. The repertoire consists of over 150,000 clones, with roughly 75% occurring once and the leading ten covering 1%. The material sequenced was PBMCs. The receptors originated from a woman aged 45-59 years in good health and CMV-seropositive.

The chain carries TRBV4-2 and TRBJ1-4; D possibly corresponds to TRBD1 (5 bases). Germline lookup yields CDR1 LGHNA and CDR2 YNFKEQ. V lost 1 base and J 7 bases, leaving 19 bases between the germline ends. This CDR3 has 17 amino acids. CDR3 in amino acids: CASSQAPLWRGTEKLFF. DNA for the CDR3: TGTGCCAGCAGCCAAGCCCCTCTGTGGAGGGGCACTGAAAAACTGTTTTTT.

The chain carries TRBV9 and TRBJ2-5; a weak D match, TRBD2 (6 bases). The V gene's germline CDR1 is SGDLS and CDR2 YYNGEE. Trimming removed 0 bases at V and 5 bases at J, with 11 bases between. CDR3 size: 14 residues. In DNA, the CDR3 is TGTGCCAGCAGCGTAGAAGGCGCGGGGGAGACCCAGTACTTC. Translated: CASSVEGAGETQYF.

For the CDR3, the DNA is TGTGCCAGTAGTATAGGCGGGACAGGGAACACTGAAGCTTTCTTT. This codes for CASSIGGTGNTEAFF. The chain links TRBV19 to TRBJ1-1; TRBD1 matches at 8 bases. This CDR3 has 15 amino acids. After removal of 1 base from V and 1 base from J, the junction contained 2 bases not matched to a gene. Germline values: CDR1 LNHDA, CDR2 SQIVND (reference sequence).

The chain links TRBV4-1 to TRBJ1-4; D gene unclear. The CDR3 totals 16 residues. The V gene's germline CDR1 is MGHRA and CDR2 YSYEKL. Deletions cut 4 bases from V and 5 bases from J, with 17 bases between. The CDR3 is CASSREGRAANEKLFF. The CDR3 DNA is TGCGCCAGCAGCCGCGAGGGAAGGGCAGCAAATGAAAAACTGTTTTTT.

The rearrangement links TRBV18 to TRBJ1-1; 7 nucleotides line up with TRBD1. Trimming at V came to 2 bases and at J to 4 bases, leaving 10 bases not matched to a gene. CDR1 and CDR2 (germline): KGHSH, LQKENI. The CDR3 is made up of 16 amino acids. The CDR3 is CASSPNRGLGGTEAFF. The CDR3 DNA reads TGTGCCAGCTCACCAAACAGGGGCCTCGGGGGCACTGAAGCTTTCTTT. The whole variable domain, filled in from reference TRBV18 and TRBJ1-1, reads NAGVMQNPRHLVRRRGQEARLRCSPMKGHSHVYWYRQLPEEGLKFMVYLQKENIIDESGMPKERFSAEFPKEGPSILRIQQVVRGDSAAYFCASSPNRGLGGTEAFFGQGTRLTVV.

Details on this clone: One junction end does not reproduce the germline sequence, and a read error may be involved. CDR3: CAGSRQASNQPQHF. The CDR3 region has the DNA TGTGCCGGCAGCCGACAGGCTAGCAATCAGCCCCAGCATTTT. The chain joins TRBV28 to TRBJ1-5; perhaps TRBD1 as D (6 bases). This CDR3 spans 14 amino acids. Germline lookup yields CDR1 MDHEN and CDR2 SYDVKM.

The chain joins TRBV7-2 to TRBJ2-7; TRBD2 is a possible D gene (6 bases). CDR1 is SGHTA, CDR2 FQGNSA, per germline. The CDR3 is 14 amino acids. Trimming took off 1 base at V and 4 bases at J, with 11 bases between the two ends. CDR3 region: CASSLDGSGYEQYF. CDR3 in DNA: TGTGCCAGCAGCTTAGACGGGAGCGGTTACGAGCAGTACTTC.

The V and J genes are TRBV7-2 and TRBJ2-1; D may be TRBD2 (6 bases). In germline, CDR1 is SGHTA, CDR2 FQGNSA. The CDR3 is 17 amino acids. V gave up 3 bases and J gave up 7 bases, with 22 bases separating them. Here the CDR3 reads CASSFVPGLPSGNEQFF. The CDR3 DNA reads as TGTGCCAGCAGCTTCGTACCGGGACTCCCTTCGGGGAATGAGCAGTTCTTC.

V and J are TRBV11-2 and TRBJ2-5; perhaps TRBD1 as D (5 bases). Germline V gene sequence: CDR1 SGHAT, CDR2 FQNNGV. This CDR3 contains 11 residues. The V and J ends lost 0 bases and 11 bases respectively, with 7 bases between them. The CDR3 DNA is TGTGCCAGCAGCTTAGAGAAGGGGCAGTACTTC. This translates into CASSLEKGQYF.

The chain carries TRBV7-9 and TRBJ1-4; 8 bases match TRBD1. This CDR3 is built from 13 residues. The germline gives CDR1 SEHNR, CDR2 FQNEAQ (reference sequence). The V segment lost 10 bases and the J segment 2 bases; nucleotides outside the gene matches: 3. DNA of the CDR3: TGTGCCACCTCAGGGGGCACTAATGAAAAACTGTTTTTT. Residues: CATSGGTNEKLFF.

The chain links TRBV5-1 to TRBJ1-1, with D uncertain. The CDR3 runs 14 residues. Germline values: CDR1 SGHRS, CDR2 YFSETQ. The V end lost 1 base, the J end lost 1 base, and 8 bases lay between the germline ends. CDR3 loop: CASSLHNRNTEAFF. The CDR3 DNA sequence: TGCGCCAGCAGCTTGCACAACCGGAACACTGAAGCTTTCTTT.

V gene TRBV6-1 combines with J gene TRBJ1-5; D gene uncertain. Deletions cut 3 bases from V and 0 bases from J, with 15 bases between. CDR3 length: 17 residues. Germline CDR1 reads MNHNS; CDR2 reads SASEGT. The CDR3 sequence is CASSDLSGFSSNQPQHF. The CDR3 nucleotides are TGTGCCAGCAGTGACCTTTCGGGATTCTCTAGCAATCAGCCCCAGCATTTT.

CDR3 sequence reads: CASAGGDYQPQHF. Written as DNA, the CDR3 is TGTGCCAGTGCGGGGGGAGATTATCAGCCCCAGCATTTT. The chain uses TRBV19 and TRBJ1-5; D is perhaps TRBD1 (5 bases). CDR1 is LNHDA and CDR2 is SQIVND in the germline V gene (reference sequence). The ends were cut back, 8 bases at V and 5 bases at J, with 13 bases in the middle. The CDR3 runs to 13 residues.

The V and J genes are TRBV6-5 and TRBJ1-2, with 12 bases fitting TRBD1. This CDR3 comprises 14 residues. With 7 bases clipped from V and 5 bases from J, the junction kept 5 bases outside the gene matches. Germline lookup yields CDR1 MNHEY and CDR2 SVGAGI. The CDR3 DNA is TGTGCCAGCACAGGGACAGGGGGCGCTTATGGCTACACCTTC. Protein sequence: CASTGTGGAYGYTF.

The rearrangement uses TRBV28 and TRBJ2-3; TRBD2 agrees at 9 bases. Germline CDR1 reads MDHEN; CDR2 reads SYDVKM. The CDR3 consists of 17 residues. Trimming cost V 3 bases and J 2 bases; bases outside gene matches: 9. CDR3 protein: CASSFLSSGGTTDTQYF. The CDR3 DNA follows: TGTGCCAGCAGTTTCCTTAGTAGCGGGGGCACCACAGATACGCAGTATTTT. The entire variable domain, with the rest obtained from reference TRBV28 and TRBJ2-3, is as follows: DVKVTQSSRYLVKRTGEKVFLECVQDMDHENMFWYRQDPGLGLRLIYFSYDVKMKEKGDIPEGYSVSREKKERFSLILESASTNQTSMYLCASSFLSSGGTTDTQYFGPGTRLTVL.

This clone has more than one count but fewer than ten. This chain links TRBV19 with TRBJ2-7; 9 bases align to TRBD1. The CDR3 has 17 residues. Unmatched junction bases numbered 11, after V lost 1 base and J lost 4 bases. Germline lookup yields CDR1 LNHDA and CDR2 SQIVND (reference sequence). CDR3 sequence: CASSIALRDREPYEQYF. Here the CDR3 DNA reads TGTGCCAGTAGTATAGCTCTCCGGGACAGGGAACCGTACGAGCAGTACTTC.